The T cell receptor (beta chain) under discussion was sequenced for a study of PD-L1 blockade in urothelial cancer. Study overall: Analysis of the blood was performed 3 weeks (second dose) and 6 weeks after treatment start. Blood gave a median approximately 150,000 T cells.

Worth noting for this clone: Its antigen remains unidentified.

Sequencing was performed with immunoSEQ multiplex PCR; in TCRdb, only in-frame clones are kept and a portion is missing. Among 20,000 to 25,000 clones listed, nearly 90% were seen once. This CDR3 has 15 residues. V dropped 4 bases and J dropped 1 base, with 17 bases sitting between them. Germline CDR1 is GTSNPN and CDR2 is SVGIG (reference sequence). Findings and caveats of the study: Expansion of tumor-associated blood clones at 3 weeks was greater in durable-benefit patients. TCR clonality was measured in pretreatment peripheral blood. Clonality below the median predicted better survival.

The sample here was PBMCs, taken around atezolizumab (anti-PD-L1) treatment. V is TRBV30 and J is TRBJ2-7; no clear D gene. This TCR was recovered from a woman aged 60 to 75 with urothelial cancer. CDR3 sequence: CAWNGQPSLSYEQYF. In nucleotides, the CDR3 is TGTGCCTGGAATGGGCAGCCGAGCCTTTCCTACGAGCAGTACTTC.